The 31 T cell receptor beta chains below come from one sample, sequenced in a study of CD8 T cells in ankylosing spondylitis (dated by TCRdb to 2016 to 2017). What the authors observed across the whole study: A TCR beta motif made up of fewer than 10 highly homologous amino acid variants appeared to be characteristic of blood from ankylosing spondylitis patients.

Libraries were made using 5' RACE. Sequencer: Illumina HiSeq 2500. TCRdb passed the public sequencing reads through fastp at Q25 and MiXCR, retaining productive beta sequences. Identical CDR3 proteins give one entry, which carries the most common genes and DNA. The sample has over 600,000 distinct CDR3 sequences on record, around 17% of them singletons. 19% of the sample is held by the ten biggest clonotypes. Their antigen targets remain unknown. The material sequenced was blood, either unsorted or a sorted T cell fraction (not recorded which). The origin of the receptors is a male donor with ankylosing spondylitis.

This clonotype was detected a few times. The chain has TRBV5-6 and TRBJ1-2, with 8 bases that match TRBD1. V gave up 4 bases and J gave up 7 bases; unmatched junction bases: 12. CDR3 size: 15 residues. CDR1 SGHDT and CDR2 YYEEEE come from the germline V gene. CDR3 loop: CASSLTGGPVAGYTF. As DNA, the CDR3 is TGTGCCAGCAGCCTAACAGGGGGACCGGTAGCTGGCTACACCTTC.

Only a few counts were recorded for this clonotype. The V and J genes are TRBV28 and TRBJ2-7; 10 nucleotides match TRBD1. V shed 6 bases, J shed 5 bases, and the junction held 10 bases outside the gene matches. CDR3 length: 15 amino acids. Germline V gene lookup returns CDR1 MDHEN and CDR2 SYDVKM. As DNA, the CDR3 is TGTGCCAGCAGGCACCGGGACAGGGGACCCCACGAGCAGTACTTC. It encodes CASRHRDRGPHEQYF.

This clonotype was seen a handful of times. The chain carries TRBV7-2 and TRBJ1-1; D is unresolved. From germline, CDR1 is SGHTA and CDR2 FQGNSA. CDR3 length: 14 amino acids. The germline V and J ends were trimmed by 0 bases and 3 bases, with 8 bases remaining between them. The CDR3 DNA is TGTGCCAGCAGCTTAGCGCTAAGGGACACTGAAGCTTTCTTT. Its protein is CASSLALRDTEAFF.

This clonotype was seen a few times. CDR3 DNA sequence: TGTGCCAGCAGTTTACCTGTAAAGTCGAACACCGGGGAGCTGTTTTTT. Translating gives CASSLPVKSNTGELFF. The rearrangement joins TRBV12-3 or TRBV12-4 to TRBJ2-2; D gene ambiguous. This CDR3 is 16 amino acids long. Trimming stripped 2 bases from V and 0 bases from J, with 10 bases between.

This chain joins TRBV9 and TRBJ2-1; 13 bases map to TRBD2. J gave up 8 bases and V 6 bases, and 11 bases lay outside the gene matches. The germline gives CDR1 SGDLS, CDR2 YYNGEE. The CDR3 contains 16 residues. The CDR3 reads CASNKTSGGISDEQFF. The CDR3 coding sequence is TGTGCCAGCAACAAGACTAGCGGGGGGATAAGTGATGAGCAGTTCTTC.

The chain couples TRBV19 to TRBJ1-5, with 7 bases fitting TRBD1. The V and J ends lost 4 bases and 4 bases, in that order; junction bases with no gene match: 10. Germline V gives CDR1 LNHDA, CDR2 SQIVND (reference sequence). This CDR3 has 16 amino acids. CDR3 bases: TGTGCCAGTAGTACATCGGGACAGCTAAGAAATCAGCCCCAGCATTTT. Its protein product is CASSTSGQLRNQPQHF.

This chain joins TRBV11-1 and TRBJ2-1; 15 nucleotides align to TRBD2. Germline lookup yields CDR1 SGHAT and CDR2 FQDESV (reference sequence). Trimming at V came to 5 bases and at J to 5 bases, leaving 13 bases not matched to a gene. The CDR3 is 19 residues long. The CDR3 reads CASSPWTSGRATFNNEQFF. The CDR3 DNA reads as TGTGCCAGCAGCCCCTGGACTAGCGGGAGGGCCACGTTCAACAATGAGCAGTTCTTC.

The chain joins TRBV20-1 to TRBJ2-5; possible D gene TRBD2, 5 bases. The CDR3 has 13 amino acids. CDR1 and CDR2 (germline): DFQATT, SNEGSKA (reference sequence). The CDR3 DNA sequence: TGCACCCCGCTAGGGTTGCGGGAAGAGACCCAGTACTTC. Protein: CTPLGLREETQYF.

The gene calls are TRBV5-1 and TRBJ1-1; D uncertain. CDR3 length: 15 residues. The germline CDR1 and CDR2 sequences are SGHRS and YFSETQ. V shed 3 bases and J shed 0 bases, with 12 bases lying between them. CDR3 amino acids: CASSSGVPLNTEAFF. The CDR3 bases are TGCGCCAGCAGCTCCGGGGTTCCCCTGAACACTGAAGCTTTCTTT.

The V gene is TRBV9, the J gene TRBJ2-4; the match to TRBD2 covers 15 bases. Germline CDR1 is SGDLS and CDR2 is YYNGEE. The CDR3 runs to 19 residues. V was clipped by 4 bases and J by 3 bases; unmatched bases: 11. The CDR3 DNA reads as TGTGCCAGCAGCCCCGGACTAGCGGGGGGGGATTTTGTCAAAAACATTCAGTACTTC. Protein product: CASSPGLAGGDFVKNIQYF. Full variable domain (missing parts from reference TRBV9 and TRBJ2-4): DSGVTQTPKHLITATGQRVTLRCSPRSGDLSVYWYQQSLDQGLQFLIQYYNGEERAKGNILERFSAQQFPDLHSELNLSSLELGDSALYFCASSPGLAGGDFVKNIQYFGAGTRLSVL.

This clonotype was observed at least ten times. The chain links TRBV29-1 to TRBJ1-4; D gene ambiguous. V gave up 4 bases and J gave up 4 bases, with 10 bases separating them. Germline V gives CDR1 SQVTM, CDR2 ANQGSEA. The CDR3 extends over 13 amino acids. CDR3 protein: CSVVAQINEKLFF. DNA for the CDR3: TGCAGCGTTGTGGCACAGATTAATGAAAAACTGTTTTTT.

CDR3 DNA sequence: TGTGCCAGCAGGGGTAGCTTCTCAGATACGCAGTATTTT. Its protein product is CASRGSFSDTQYF. The chain joins TRBV3-1 to TRBJ2-3; the D is unclear. Germline V lookup: CDR1 LGHDT, CDR2 YNNKEL (reference sequence). Trimming took 6 bases from V and 4 from J, leaving 11 bases between them. The CDR3 has 13 amino acids.

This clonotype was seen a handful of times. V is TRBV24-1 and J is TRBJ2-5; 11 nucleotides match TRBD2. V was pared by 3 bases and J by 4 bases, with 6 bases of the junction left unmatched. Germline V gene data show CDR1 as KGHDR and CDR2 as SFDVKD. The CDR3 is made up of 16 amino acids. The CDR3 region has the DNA TGTGCCACCAGTGATAGTAGCGGGAGGGCCGCAGAGACCCAGTACTTC. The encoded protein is CATSDSSGRAAETQYF.

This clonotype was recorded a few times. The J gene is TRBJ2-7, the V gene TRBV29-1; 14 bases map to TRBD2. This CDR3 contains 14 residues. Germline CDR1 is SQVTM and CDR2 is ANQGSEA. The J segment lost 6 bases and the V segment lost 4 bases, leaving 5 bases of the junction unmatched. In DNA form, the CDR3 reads TGCAGCGTTGCGGGACTAGCGGGAGTAATCGAGCAGTACTTC. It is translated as CSVAGLAGVIEQYF.

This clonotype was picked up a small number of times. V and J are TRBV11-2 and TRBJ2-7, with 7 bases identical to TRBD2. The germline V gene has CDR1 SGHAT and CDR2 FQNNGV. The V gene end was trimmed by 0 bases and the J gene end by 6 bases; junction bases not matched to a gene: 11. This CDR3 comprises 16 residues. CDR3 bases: TGTGCCAGCAGCTTAGATCTGCGGGGGTGGTGGTCCGAGCAGTACTTC. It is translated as CASSLDLRGWWSEQYF.

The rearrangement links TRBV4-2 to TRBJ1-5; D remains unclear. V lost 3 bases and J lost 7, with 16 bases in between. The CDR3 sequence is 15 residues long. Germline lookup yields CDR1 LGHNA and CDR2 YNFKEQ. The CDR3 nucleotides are TGTGCCAGCAGCCACCAGGCGGGAGGCGGCCAGCCCCAGCATTTT. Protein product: CASSHQAGGGQPQHF.

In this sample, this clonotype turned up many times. DNA of the CDR3: TGTGCCAGCAGCCTGCTTGGGGTGTCGAACACTGAAGCTTTCTTT. Translating it yields CASSLLGVSNTEAFF. The chain joins TRBV11-3 to TRBJ1-1; D call uncertain. The CDR3 length is 15 residues. Germline values: CDR1 SGHNT, CDR2 YENEEA. V lost 5 bases and J lost 1, with 14 bases in between.

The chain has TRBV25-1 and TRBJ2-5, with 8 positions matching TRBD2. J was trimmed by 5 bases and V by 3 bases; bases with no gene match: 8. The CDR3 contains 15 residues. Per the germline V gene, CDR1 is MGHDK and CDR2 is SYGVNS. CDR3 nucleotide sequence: TGTGCCAGCAGTGATTCAGCGGGAGTGTTCGAGACCCAGTACTTC. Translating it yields CASSDSAGVFETQYF.

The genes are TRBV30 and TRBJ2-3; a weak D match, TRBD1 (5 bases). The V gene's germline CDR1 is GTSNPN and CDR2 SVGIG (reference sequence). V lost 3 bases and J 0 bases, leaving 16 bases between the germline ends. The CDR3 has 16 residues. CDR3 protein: CAWRGLTGTSTDTQYF. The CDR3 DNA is TGTGCCTGGAGGGGGCTCACAGGTACTAGCACAGATACGCAGTATTTT.

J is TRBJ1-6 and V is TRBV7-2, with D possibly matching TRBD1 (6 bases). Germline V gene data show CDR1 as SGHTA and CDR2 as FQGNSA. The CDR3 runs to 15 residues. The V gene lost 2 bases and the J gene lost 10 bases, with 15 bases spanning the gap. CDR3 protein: CASSLKGVGDSPLHF. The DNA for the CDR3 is TGTGCCAGCAGCTTAAAGGGGGTAGGAGACTCACCCCTCCACTTT. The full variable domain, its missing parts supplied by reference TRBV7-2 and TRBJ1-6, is GAGVSQSPSNKVTEKGKDVELRCDPISGHTALYWYRQSLGQGLEFLIYFQGNSAPDKSGLPSDRFSAERTGGSVSTLTIQRTQQEDSAVYLCASSLKGVGDSPLHFGNGTRLTVT.

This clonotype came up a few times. Written as DNA, the CDR3 is TGCAGTGCTAGACCCGGTCGTCGGGGGGGGAACACAGATACGCAGTATTTT. Translating it yields CSARPGRRGGNTDTQYF. V gene TRBV20-1 combines with J gene TRBJ2-3, with TRBD2 identical over 8 bases. Germline V lookup: CDR1 DFQATT, CDR2 SNEGSKA (reference sequence). The CDR3 runs 17 residues. The V gene end was trimmed by 2 bases and the J gene end by 2 bases; junction bases not matched to a gene: 12.

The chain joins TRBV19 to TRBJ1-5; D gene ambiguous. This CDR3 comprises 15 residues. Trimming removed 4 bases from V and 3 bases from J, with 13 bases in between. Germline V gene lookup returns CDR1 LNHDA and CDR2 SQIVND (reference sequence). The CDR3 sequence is CASSTSGPLNQPQHF. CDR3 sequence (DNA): TGTGCCAGTAGTACCTCCGGGCCACTCAATCAGCCCCAGCATTTT.

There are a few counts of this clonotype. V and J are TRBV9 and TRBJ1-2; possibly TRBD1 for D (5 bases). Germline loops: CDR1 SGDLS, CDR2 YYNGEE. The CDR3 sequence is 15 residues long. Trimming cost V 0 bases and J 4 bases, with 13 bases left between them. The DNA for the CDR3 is TGTGCCAGCAGCGTAGAAGACGGGGGATTCTATGGCTACACCTTC. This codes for CASSVEDGGFYGYTF.

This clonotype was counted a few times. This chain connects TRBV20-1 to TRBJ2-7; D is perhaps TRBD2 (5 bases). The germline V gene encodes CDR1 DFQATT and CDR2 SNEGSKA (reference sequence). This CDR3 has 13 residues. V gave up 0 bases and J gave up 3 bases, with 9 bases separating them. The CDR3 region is CSAREAADYEQYF. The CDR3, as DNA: TGCAGTGCTAGAGAAGCGGCGGACTACGAGCAGTACTTC.

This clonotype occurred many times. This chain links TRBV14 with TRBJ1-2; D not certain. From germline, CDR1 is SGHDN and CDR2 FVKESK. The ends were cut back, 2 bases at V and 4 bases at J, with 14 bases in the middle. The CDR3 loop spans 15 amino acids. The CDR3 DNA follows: TGTGCCAGCAGCCAAAATCCCCCGCCTGCCTATGGCTACACCTTC. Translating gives CASSQNPPPAYGYTF.

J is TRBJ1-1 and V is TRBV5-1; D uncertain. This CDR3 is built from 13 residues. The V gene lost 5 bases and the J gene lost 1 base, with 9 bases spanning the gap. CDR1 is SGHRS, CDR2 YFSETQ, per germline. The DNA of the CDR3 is TGCGCCAGCAGGTCCTACCAGAACACTGAAGCTTTCTTT. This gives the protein CASRSYQNTEAFF.

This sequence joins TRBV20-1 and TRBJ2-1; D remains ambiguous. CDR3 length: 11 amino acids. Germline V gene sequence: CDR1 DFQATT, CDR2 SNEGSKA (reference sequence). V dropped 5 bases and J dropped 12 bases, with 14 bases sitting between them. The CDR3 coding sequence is TGCAGTGCTCTGGACCCCCCCGGGCAGTTCTTC. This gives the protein CSALDPPGQFF.

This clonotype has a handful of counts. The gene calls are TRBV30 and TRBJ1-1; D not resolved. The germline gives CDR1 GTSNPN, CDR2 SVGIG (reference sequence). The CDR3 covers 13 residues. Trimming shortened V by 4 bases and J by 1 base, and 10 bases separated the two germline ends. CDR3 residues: CAWTRGQNTEAFF. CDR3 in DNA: TGTGCCTGGACTCGCGGTCAGAACACTGAAGCTTTCTTT.

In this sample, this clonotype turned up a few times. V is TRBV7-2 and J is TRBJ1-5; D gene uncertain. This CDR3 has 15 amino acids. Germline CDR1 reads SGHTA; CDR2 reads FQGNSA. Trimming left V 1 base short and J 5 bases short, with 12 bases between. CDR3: CASSLDGIVDQPQHF. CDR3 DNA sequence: TGTGCCAGCAGCTTAGACGGGATAGTGGATCAGCCCCAGCATTTT.

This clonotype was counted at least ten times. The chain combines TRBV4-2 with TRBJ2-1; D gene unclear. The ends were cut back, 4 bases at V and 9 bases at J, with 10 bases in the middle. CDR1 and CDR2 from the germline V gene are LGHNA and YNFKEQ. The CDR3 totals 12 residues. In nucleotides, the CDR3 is TGTGCCAGCAGCCCCCCCCTAGGTGAGCAGTTCTTC. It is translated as CASSPPLGEQFF.

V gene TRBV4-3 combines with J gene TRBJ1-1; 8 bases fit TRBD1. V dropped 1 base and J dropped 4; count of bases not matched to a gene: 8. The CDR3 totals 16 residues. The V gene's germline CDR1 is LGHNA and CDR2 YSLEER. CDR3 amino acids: CASSQGIGQGGTEAFF. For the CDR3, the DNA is TGCGCCAGCAGCCAAGGGATCGGACAGGGAGGCACTGAAGCTTTCTTT.